The 12 T cell receptor beta chains presented below share a single source sample, sequenced in a study of T cell responses to AZD1222 COVID-19 vaccine (dated by TCRdb to about 2021). The time point label on this specimen signifies: baseline before first vaccination. Libraries were prepared through the immunoSEQ multiplex PCR assay. TCRdb carries this immuneACCESS record with in-frame sequences only. Its versions omit some clonotypes, under half of them owing to an unresolved V gene in the studies checked, with the rest unexplained. The sample profile shows around 260,000 clones; approximately 93% of them were found once. Around 0.57% of the sample is in the top ten clones. The source was peripheral blood, collected on day 0 of AZD1222 vaccination. The receptors were sampled from an adult in good health.

The chain recombines TRBV19 with TRBJ2-3; D is undetermined. Germline V gene data show CDR1 as LNHDA and CDR2 as SQIVND (reference sequence). Trimming pared 5 bases from V and 1 base from J, leaving 7 bases between. This CDR3 comprises 13 residues. CDR3 sequence: CASSLARTDTQYF. The CDR3 nucleotides are TGTGCCAGTAGTTTGGCCCGCACAGATACGCAGTATTTT.

Worth noting for this clone: Within the sample, other DNA sequences also encode this same CDR3. The V and J genes are TRBV28 and TRBJ1-5, with D possibly being TRBD1 (5 bases). Trimming took off 3 bases at V and 7 bases at J, with 10 bases between the two ends. Germline loops: CDR1 MDHEN, CDR2 SYDVKM. The CDR3 contains 13 residues. The DNA of the CDR3 is TGTGCCAGCAGTTTCCGCAGGGACCAGCCCCAGCATTTT. It yields the protein CASSFRRDQPQHF.

The J gene is TRBJ2-7, the V gene TRBV15, with 8 bases aligning to TRBD2. Germline V lookup: CDR1 LNHNV, CDR2 YYDKDF (reference sequence). The V gene end was trimmed by 3 bases and the J gene end by 0 bases; junction bases not matched to a gene: 4. The CDR3 has 15 residues. The DNA for the CDR3 is TGTGCCACCAGCAGGGTAGCGGGGAGCTCCTACGAGCAGTACTTC. Translated, it gives CATSRVAGSSYEQYF.

V gene TRBV5-5 combines with J gene TRBJ1-4; no clear D. This CDR3 comprises 14 residues. Between the trimmed V and J ends, which lost 1 base and 0 bases, there was a span of 4 bases. Germline CDR1 SGHKS, CDR2 YYEKEE (reference sequence). As DNA, the CDR3 is TGTGCCAGCAGCTTGTCCGCAACTAATGAAAAACTGTTTTTT. This encodes CASSLSATNEKLFF.

The count of this clone is one. The chain joins TRBV12-3 or TRBV12-4 to TRBJ1-3, with 7 bases fitting TRBD1. Trimming cost V 5 bases and J 3 bases; bases outside gene matches: 1. The CDR3 length is 13 residues. The CDR3: CASSRDSGNTIYF. In DNA form, the CDR3 reads TGTGCCAGCAGTCGGGACAGTGGAAACACCATATATTTT.

The CDR3 nucleotides are TGTGCCAGCAGTCTACCGCAGAACTCTGGAAACACCATATATTTT. Its protein is CASSLPQNSGNTIYF. V usage is TRBV28 and J usage is TRBJ1-3; D remains ambiguous. This CDR3 is built from 15 residues. The germline V and J ends were trimmed by 5 bases and 0 bases, with 11 bases remaining between them. Per germline, CDR1 MDHEN and CDR2 SYDVKM.

The J gene is TRBJ2-7, the V gene TRBV30; TRBD1 agrees at 7 bases. The junction had 9 bases not matched to a gene; V was cut back by 3 bases and J by 4 bases. The CDR3 is 14 amino acids. Germline CDR1 GTSNPN, CDR2 SVGIG (reference sequence). The CDR3 is CAWRHRGGKYEQYF. The CDR3 coding sequence is TGTGCCTGGAGGCACAGGGGTGGTAAGTACGAGCAGTACTTC.

The J gene is TRBJ1-2, the V gene TRBV28; TRBD1 agrees at 9 bases. Germline values: CDR1 MDHEN, CDR2 SYDVKM. Trimming took 7 bases from V and 3 from J; bases not matched to a gene: 9. The CDR3 extends over 15 amino acids. CDR3 nucleotide sequence: TGTGCCAGCAACGATCGGGACAGGGATGACTATGGCTACACCTTC. Protein sequence: CASNDRDRDDYGYTF.

This clone is a singleton in its sample. The rearrangement joins TRBV11-1 to TRBJ2-3, with D maybe TRBD2 (5 bases). The germline CDR1 and CDR2 sequences are SGHAT and FQDESV (reference sequence). This CDR3 is 13 amino acids long. V was trimmed by 5 bases and J by 2 bases, leaving 8 bases between them. CDR3 sequence reads: CASSPRDTDTQYF. In DNA, the CDR3 is TGTGCCAGCAGCCCACGGGACACAGATACGCAGTATTTT. Looking up the rest from reference TRBV11-1 and TRBJ2-3 gives the full variable domain: EAEVAQSPRYKITEKSQAVAFWCDPISGHATLYWYRQILGQGPELLVQFQDESVVDDSQLPKDRFSAERLKGVDSTLKIQPAELGDSAMYLCASSPRDTDTQYFGPGTRLTVL.

The chain recombines TRBV7-6 with TRBJ1-2; D is uncertain. CDR1 and CDR2 from the germline V gene are SGHVS and FNYEAQ. This CDR3 spans 13 amino acids. V dropped 1 base and J dropped 4 bases, with 7 bases sitting between them. CDR3 residues: CASSLGRTYGYTF. The CDR3 DNA reads as TGTGCCAGCAGCTTAGGACGGACCTATGGCTACACCTTC. The full variable domain, in which reference TRBV7-6 and TRBJ1-2 provide the parts outside the CDR3, is GAGVSQSPRYKVTKRGQDVALRCDPISGHVSLYWYRQALGQGPEFLTYFNYEAQQDKSGLPNDRFSAERPEGSISTLTIQRTEQRDSAMYRCASSLGRTYGYTFGSGTRLTVV.

This clone has just one count. The chain uses TRBV6-2 or TRBV6-3 and TRBJ2-7, with a tentative D call TRBD2 (7 bases). The CDR3 is 15 amino acids. Trimming pared 3 bases from V and 3 bases from J, leaving 15 bases between. Germline CDR1 is MNHEY and CDR2 is SVGEGT. Here the CDR3 DNA reads TGTGCCAGCAGTTATGGGGGCGGGAGAATCTACGAGCAGTACTTC. Translated: CASSYGGGRIYEQYF.

This clone was seen a handful of times. The rearrangement links TRBV7-2 to TRBJ1-5, with TRBD1 as a possible D gene (5 bases). The CDR3 has 15 residues. Germline assignment: CDR1 SGHTA and CDR2 FQGNSA. V was trimmed by 0 bases and J by 1 base, leaving 7 bases between them. The CDR3 region is CASSLAGGSNQPQHF. The CDR3 region has the DNA TGTGCCAGCAGCTTAGCGGGGGGAAGCAATCAGCCCCAGCATTTT.